Below, one T cell receptor beta chain is given with its context. The sample belongs to a study of blood T cell repertoires in COVID-19. Study details: Collection of acute and convalescent COVID-19 samples took place in the United States, Italy and Spain. In each case, the material was cDNA or gDNA derived from T cells, B-cell-depleted T cells, or PBMCs.

As originally analysed: Amplification with reference gene primers provided the estimates of nucleated cell counts. This table comes from immunoSEQ multiplex PCR, and its TCRdb copy is limited to in-frame clones, with some not included. V and J calls and clone size come straight from that table; D and trimming were deduced from the DNA. The sample consists of 40,000 to 55,000 clones, around nine tenths of them appearing once. V lost 4 bases to trimming and J lost 2 bases, with 11 bases between them. The CDR3 totals 14 residues. The germline CDR1 and CDR2 sequences are KGHSH and LQKENI. Sequencing input: peripheral blood. This clonotype was sampled from a man between 50 and 59 years old with active COVID-19. J is TRBJ1-2 and V is TRBV18, with D possibly TRBD1 on 6 matching bases. CDR3 residues: CASSQDSKNYGYTF. The CDR3 DNA follows: TGTGCCAGCTCACAGGACAGCAAAAACTATGGCTACACCTTC.